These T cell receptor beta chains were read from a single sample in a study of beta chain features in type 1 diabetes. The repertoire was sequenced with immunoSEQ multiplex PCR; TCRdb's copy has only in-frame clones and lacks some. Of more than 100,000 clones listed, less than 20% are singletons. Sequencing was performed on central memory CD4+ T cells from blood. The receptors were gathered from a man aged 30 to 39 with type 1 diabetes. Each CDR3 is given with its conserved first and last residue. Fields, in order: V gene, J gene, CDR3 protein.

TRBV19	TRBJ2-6	CASSPGLAFSGANVLTF
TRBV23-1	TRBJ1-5	CASGLALQPQHF
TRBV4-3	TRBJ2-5	CASSQGGGRETQYF
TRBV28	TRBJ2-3	CASRPLPLSTDTQYF
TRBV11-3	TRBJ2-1	CASSLDQGGSSNYNEQFF
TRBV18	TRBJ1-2	CASSWDGRTGYTF
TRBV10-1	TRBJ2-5	CASSGGTIGQETQYF
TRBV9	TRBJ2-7	CASSVAGQDEQYF
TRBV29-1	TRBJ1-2	CSVVGTGTLVDGYTF
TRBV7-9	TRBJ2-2	CASSPRAQNTGELFF
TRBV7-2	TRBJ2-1	CASSFQRGGNNEQFF
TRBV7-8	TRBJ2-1	CASSLRGPYNEQFF
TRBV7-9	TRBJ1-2	CASSGNYGYTF
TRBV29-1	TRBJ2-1	CSVKGDRGYNEQFF
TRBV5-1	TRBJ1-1	CASSLGLQGLNTEAFF
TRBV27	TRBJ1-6	CASSSNRGDNAPLHF
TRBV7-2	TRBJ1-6	CASSPRGQGHSPLHF
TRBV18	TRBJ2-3	CASSLVARDITDTQYF
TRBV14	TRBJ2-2	CASSPRDTNTGELFF
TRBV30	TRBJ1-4	CAWRPSGTDLEKLFF
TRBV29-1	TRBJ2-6	CSVGESRAGANVLTF
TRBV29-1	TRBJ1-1	CSVETRQSNTEAFF
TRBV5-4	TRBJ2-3	CASIPNGGSADTQYF
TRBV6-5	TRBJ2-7	CASSYRDLQYF
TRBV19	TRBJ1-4	CASRQGWLGEKLFF
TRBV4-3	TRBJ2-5	CASSQDPVTSGGLHQETQYF
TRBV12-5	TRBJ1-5	CASAPGGPGNQPQHF
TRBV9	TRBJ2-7	CASSPGSREQYF
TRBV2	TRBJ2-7	CASSGDRVGEQYF
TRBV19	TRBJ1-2	CASSTRGQGYGYTF
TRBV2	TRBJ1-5	CASNRQGANQPQHF
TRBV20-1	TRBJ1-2	CSSNDRGYTF
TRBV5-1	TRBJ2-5	CASSSQRGSQETQYF
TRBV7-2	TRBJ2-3	CASSPRADTDTQYF
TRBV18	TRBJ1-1	CASSPGTGPQHTEAFF
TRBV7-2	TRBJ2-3	CASANWEGADTQYF
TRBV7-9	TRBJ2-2	CASSATGYTGELFF
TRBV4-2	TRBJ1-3	CASSLSSGDSGNTIYF
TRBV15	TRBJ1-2	CATSRAYGGGYTF
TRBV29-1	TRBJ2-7	CSVERGNRASEQYF
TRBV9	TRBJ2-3	CASSVPTGGNTQYF
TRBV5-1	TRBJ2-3	CASSLGQETDTQYF
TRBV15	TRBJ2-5	CATSRDGETQYF
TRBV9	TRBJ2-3	CASSAGLLDTQYF
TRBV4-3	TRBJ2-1	CASSQGLAASNEQFF
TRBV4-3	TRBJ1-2	CASSQLGTVNYGYTF
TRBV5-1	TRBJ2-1	CASSLDLAGIFEQFF
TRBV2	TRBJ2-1	CATAGGPPNEQFF
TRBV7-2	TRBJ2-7	CASSQDRHYEQYF
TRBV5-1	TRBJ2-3	CASSSSSGGYTDTQYF
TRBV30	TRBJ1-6	CAWAALQGFSSPLHF
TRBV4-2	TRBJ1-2	CASSQASSNYGYTF
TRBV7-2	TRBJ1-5	CASSPRSNQPQHF